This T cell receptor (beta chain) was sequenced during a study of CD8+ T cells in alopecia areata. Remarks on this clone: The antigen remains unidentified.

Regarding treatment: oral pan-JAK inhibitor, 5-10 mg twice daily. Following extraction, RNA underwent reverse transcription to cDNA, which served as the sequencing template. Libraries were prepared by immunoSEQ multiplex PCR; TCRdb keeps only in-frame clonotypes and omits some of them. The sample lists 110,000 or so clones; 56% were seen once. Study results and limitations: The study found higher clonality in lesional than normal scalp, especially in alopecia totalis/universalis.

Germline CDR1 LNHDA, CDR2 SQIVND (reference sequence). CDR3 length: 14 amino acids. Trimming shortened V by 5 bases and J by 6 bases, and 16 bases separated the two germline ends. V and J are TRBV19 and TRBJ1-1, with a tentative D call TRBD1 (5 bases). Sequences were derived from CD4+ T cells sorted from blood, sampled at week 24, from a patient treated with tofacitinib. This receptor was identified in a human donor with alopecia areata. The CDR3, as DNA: TGTGCCAGTAGTCCTCGACGGCAGGGCGCTGAAGCTTTCTTT. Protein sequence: CASSPRRQGAEAFF.